The text below deals with one T cell receptor beta chain. Its antigen target is currently unknown. No much larger clone is present one base from it, and per-base qualities are unavailable. The record originates from a study of control samples from healthy donors and cancer patients (dated by TCRdb to about 2020). The library was obtained by the immunoSEQ multiplex PCR assay. Here the immuneACCESS table is served through TCRdb, limited to in-frame sequences with V and J called. Missing clones are a known gap in these copies; in checked studies unresolved V genes cover under half, and the rest lacks a known reason. Recorded for this sample are some 70,000 clones; about 83% of them occurred a single time. The ten biggest clones cover around 14% of the sample. CDR1 and CDR2 were assigned from the germline V gene as LGHNA and YSLEER. V drops 3 bases and J drops 1 base, leaving 10 bases in between. From its cysteine to its phenylalanine, the CDR3 spans 14 amino acids. Left in the record is the CDR3 DNA by itself, 42 bases read in frame from the first base.

The sequence was obtained from a man aged 60 to 69 in good health. The sample consisted of blood. Recombination linked TRBV4-3 to TRBJ2-7; 6 matching bases give a weak D call of TRBD1. The base sequence is TGCGCCAGCAGCCAGCAGACAGGATCCTACGAGCAGTACTTC. This encodes CASSQQTGSYEQYF.